This T cell receptor (beta chain) was sequenced during a study of cytomegalovirus exposure and HLA in healthy donors. PCR involved 60 Vbeta and 13 Jbeta primers. TCRdb keeps only in-frame clones here, not all; method: immunoSEQ multiplex PCR. The sample includes under 80,000 clones, over 70% of them seen just once. CDR1 and CDR2 (germline): LNHDA, SQIVND (reference sequence). With V trimmed by 1 base and J by 3 bases, 10 bases remained unmatched. The CDR3 totals 17 residues. The source is a woman between 40 and 55 years old in good health and CMV-seronegative. The chain carries TRBV19 and TRBJ1-1; 8 bases are a match to TRBD1. The sequenced material came from PBMCs. CDR3: CASSIGGTGIGDTEAFF. The CDR3 nucleotides read TGTGCCAGTAGTATAGGGGGGACAGGAATTGGTGACACTGAAGCTTTCTTT. Looking up the rest from reference TRBV19 and TRBJ1-1 gives the full variable domain: DGGITQSPKYLFRKEGQNVTLSCEQNLNHDAMYWYRQDPGQGLRLIYYSQIVNDFQKGDIAEGYSVSREKKESFPLTVTSAQKNPTAFYLCASSIGGTGIGDTEAFFGQGTRLTVV.